This T cell receptor beta chain was obtained from a study of shared clonotypes between healthy human individuals. Study outcomes and limitations: Rarefaction showed sorted-subset sequencing was incomplete despite large depth.

In the naive CD8 group, cells lacked CD45RO and were positively selected for CCR7, so terminally differentiated effector memory CD45RA+ cells were left out. Details on this clone: Its antigen is currently unknown.

Replicate PCRs run on sorted subsets employed approximately 200 ng DNA, roughly 30,000 T cell genomes. Assay: immunoSEQ multiplex PCR; the TCRdb copy retains only in-frame clones and omits some. The table includes about 2.2 million clones, over 85% detected once. Per germline, CDR1 SGHDT and CDR2 YYEEEE. Trimming at V came to 6 bases and at J to 10 bases, leaving 9 bases not matched to a gene. The CDR3 has 14 residues. The chain has TRBV5-6 and TRBJ1-6, with 8 bases aligning to TRBD1. This TCR derives from a man between 18 and 35 years old in good health. Some clones in this sample may be carry-over from other donors' samples. The sequencing sample was made of naive CD8+ T cells from PBMCs. The CDR3 here is CASTSDREGSPLHF. In DNA, the CDR3 is TGTGCCAGCACCTCGGACAGGGAAGGCTCACCCCTCCACTTT.